The 32 T cell receptor beta chains reported below all come from one sample, sequenced in a study of shared clonotypes between healthy human individuals. Repertoires were generated with immunoSEQ multiplex PCR, while TCRdb's copy carries only in-frame clones and drops some. The sample consists of 450,000 to 500,000 clones, 81% of them appearing once. Material: PBMCs. These receptors were obtained from a woman between 40 and 55 years old in good health. Some clones in this sample may be carry-over from other donors' samples.

The chain's CDR3 is CSAELGDEQFF. The CDR3 nucleotides read TGCAGTGCCGAGCTCGGAGATGAGCAGTTCTTC. V is TRBV20-1 and J is TRBJ2-1, with no clear D. The V end was cut by 6 bases, the J end by 8 bases, with 11 bases between. Germline CDR1 reads DFQATT; CDR2 reads SNEGSKA (reference sequence). This CDR3 is built from 11 residues.

CDR3 region: CASSPEPGLAGSTDTQYF. The CDR3 coding sequence is TGTGCCAGCAGCCCGGAGCCGGGACTAGCGGGATCCACAGATACGCAGTATTTT. The chain is built from TRBV5-4 and TRBJ2-3, with 13 bases aligning to TRBD2. CDR1 is SGHNT and CDR2 is YYREEE in the germline V gene (reference sequence). CDR3 size: 18 residues. Trimming at V came to 4 bases and at J to 2 bases, leaving 10 bases not matched to a gene.

The CDR3: CAIETGAPYNEQFF. The CDR3 DNA follows: TGTGCCATCGAAACGGGGGCCCCTTACAATGAGCAGTTCTTC. V usage is TRBV28 and J usage is TRBJ2-1; either TRBD1 or TRBD2 may fit D (6 bases each). Trimming removed 10 bases at V and 4 bases at J, with 17 bases between. The CDR3 contains 14 residues. CDR1 is MDHEN and CDR2 is SYDVKM in the germline V gene.

This chain links TRBV7-8 with TRBJ2-7, with TRBD2 as a possible D gene (5 bases). The CDR3 length is 15 residues. CDR1 is SGHVS and CDR2 is FQNEAQ in the germline V gene. V was shortened by 1 base and J by 0 bases, with 10 bases between the two germline ends. The CDR3 DNA sequence: TGTGCCAGCAGCTTAGGTCGTGGGAGCTCCTACGAGCAGTACTTC. Amino acids: CASSLGRGSSYEQYF. The full variable domain, with the rest looked up from reference TRBV7-8 and TRBJ2-7, is GAGVSQSPRYKVAKRGQDVALRCDPISGHVSLFWYQQALGQGPEFLTYFQNEAQLDKSGLPSDRFFAERPEGSVSTLKIQRTQQEDSAVYLCASSLGRGSSYEQYFGPGTRLTVT.

The J gene is TRBJ2-5, the V gene TRBV10-3, with D perhaps given as TRBD1 or TRBD2 (5 bases each). V shed 11 bases and J shed 1 base, with 8 bases lying between them. CDR3 length: 11 residues. CDR1 and CDR2 (germline): ENHRY, SYGVKD. The CDR3 region is CARGAQETQYF. The DNA for the CDR3 is TGTGCCCGAGGGGCCCAAGAGACCCAGTACTTC.

The rearrangement joins TRBV19 to TRBJ1-4; possibly TRBD1 for D (5 bases). Trimming removed 2 bases at V and 6 bases at J, with 13 bases between. The CDR3 covers 15 residues. Per the germline V gene, CDR1 is LNHDA and CDR2 is SQIVND (reference sequence). Written as DNA, the CDR3 is TGTGCCAGTAGTATACCCAGGGCCGGGGATGAAAAACTGTTTTTT. Translation gives CASSIPRAGDEKLFF.

The gene calls are TRBV29-1 and TRBJ2-1, with unresolved D. V dropped 2 bases and J dropped 0 bases, with 11 bases sitting between them. This CDR3 region has 15 residues. Germline lookup yields CDR1 SQVTM and CDR2 ANQGSEA. CDR3 coding DNA: TGCAGCGTTGAAAATCGGGCACGCTCCTACAATGAGCAGTTCTTC. Translated, it gives CSVENRARSYNEQFF.

As regards this clone: A far more abundant clone sits one base away, making this likely a read error. Other DNA sequences of this sample code for an identical CDR3. The rearrangement uses TRBV5-4 and TRBJ1-2; no clear D gene. The CDR3 consists of 14 residues. CDR1 and CDR2 from the germline V gene are SGHNT and YYREEE (reference sequence). Trimming removed 3 bases at V and 4 bases at J, with 13 bases between. CDR3 loop: CASSSDRGSYGYTF. CDR3 nucleotide sequence: TGTGCCAGCAGCTCGGATCGGGGTAGCTATGGCTACACCTTC.

As regards this clone: This likely stems from a read error, as it lies one base from a far larger clone. This chain joins TRBV19 and TRBJ2-2, with D possibly being TRBD2 (5 bases). From germline, CDR1 is LNHDA and CDR2 SQIVND (reference sequence). The CDR3 has 11 amino acids. CDR3: CASSNHGKLFF. For the CDR3, the DNA is TGTGCCAGTAGTAACCACGGGAAGCTGTTTTTT.

This chain uses TRBV5-6 with TRBJ2-5; 12 positions agree with TRBD1. V shed 4 bases, J shed 5 bases, and the junction held 9 bases outside the gene matches. The CDR3 has 16 amino acids. CDR1 and CDR2 from the germline V gene are SGHDT and YYEEEE. CDR3 region: CASSQYGTGGSETQYF. DNA for the CDR3: TGTGCCAGCAGCCAATACGGGACAGGGGGCTCGGAGACCCAGTACTTC. Variable domain in full (rest from reference TRBV5-6 and TRBJ2-5): DAGVTQSPTHLIKTRGQQVTLRCSPKSGHDTVSWYQQALGQGPQFIFQYYEEEERQRGNFPDRFSGHQFPNYSSELNVNALLLGDSALYLCASSQYGTGGSETQYFGPGTRLLVL.

The CDR3 nucleotides read TGTGCCAGCGGGACGATTAGAGAAGCTTTCTTT. Protein: CASGTIREAFF. The rearrangement links TRBV28 to TRBJ1-1; the D gene is possibly TRBD1 (5 bases). Germline V gene lookup returns CDR1 MDHEN and CDR2 SYDVKM. V was trimmed by 8 bases and J by 8 bases, leaving 12 bases between them. This CDR3 is built from 11 residues.

This chain joins TRBV4-3 and TRBJ2-4; D is undetermined. Germline CDR1 is LGHNA and CDR2 is YSLEER. V was clipped by 4 bases and J by 3 bases, with 13 bases between them. The CDR3 contains 15 residues. DNA for the CDR3: TGCGCCAGCAGCCCCGTGGCGCTAGGCAAAAACATTCAGTACTTC. It is translated as CASSPVALGKNIQYF.

The chain employs TRBV6-5 and TRBJ1-3; TRBD1 is a possible D gene (5 bases). In germline, CDR1 is MNHEY, CDR2 SVGAGI. This CDR3 region has 14 residues. Trimming stripped 6 bases from V and 0 bases from J, with 9 bases between. CDR3 sequence (DNA): TGTGCCAGCAGAGGGGCTACCTCTGGAAACACCATATATTTT. Protein product: CASRGATSGNTIYF.

The chain recombines TRBV14 with TRBJ2-2; 8 nucleotides line up with TRBD2. Germline lookup yields CDR1 SGHDN and CDR2 FVKESK. J gave up 3 bases and V 2 bases, and 5 bases lay outside the gene matches. The CDR3 is 16 residues long. The CDR3 nucleotides read TGTGCCAGCAGCCAACTCGGGACTAGGGACACCGGGGAGCTGTTTTTT. Its translation: CASSQLGTRDTGELFF.

The rearrangement uses TRBV6-1 and TRBJ1-5, with D uncertain. Germline V lookup: CDR1 MNHNS, CDR2 SASEGT. This CDR3 comprises 15 residues. V was cut by 0 bases and J by 1 base, with 7 bases left in between. The DNA of the CDR3 is TGTGCCAGCAGTGAAGCGCGCAGAAGCAATCAGCCCCAGCATTTT. It translates to CASSEARRSNQPQHF.

This clone has more than one count but fewer than ten. The CDR3 here is CASSPPFFSGGRYEQYF. The CDR3 DNA reads as TGTGCCAGCTCACCACCTTTTTTTTCCGGGGGGCGCTACGAGCAGTACTTC. The chain links TRBV18 to TRBJ2-7; D might be TRBD2 (7 bases). In germline, CDR1 is KGHSH, CDR2 LQKENI. V lost 0 bases and J lost 3, with 18 bases in between. The CDR3 sequence is 17 residues long. The entire variable domain, with the rest obtained from reference TRBV18 and TRBJ2-7, is as follows: NAGVMQNPRHLVRRRGQEARLRCSPMKGHSHVYWYRQLPEEGLKFMVYLQKENIIDESGMPKERFSAEFPKEGPSILRIQQVVRGDSAAYFCASSPPFFSGGRYEQYFGPGTRLTVT.

This clone was found a few times. The chain combines TRBV6-1 with TRBJ2-7; TRBD2 might be the D (6 bases). CDR3 length equals 13 residues. V gave up 5 bases and J gave up 5 bases, with 13 bases separating them. Germline CDR1 MNHNS, CDR2 SASEGT. In nucleotides, the CDR3 is TGTGCCAGCAGTTCGTCGGGGGTCGACGAGCAGTACTTC. The encoded protein is CASSSSGVDEQYF.

This clone was seen a single time. This sequence is one base from a far larger clone and is likely a read error. The J gene is TRBJ2-5, the V gene TRBV7-2; maybe TRBD2 (6 bases). Germline CDR1 is SGHTA and CDR2 is FQGNSA. CDR3 length equals 14 residues. Here the CDR3 reads CAGSLGLRQETQYF. For the CDR3, the DNA is TGTGCCGGCAGCCTGGGACTCCGGCAAGAGACCCAGTACTTC.

The rearrangement uses TRBV4-2 and TRBJ1-1, with 7 nucleotides matching TRBD1. This CDR3 is built from 15 residues. Losses at the gene ends were 4 bases for V and 4 bases for J; bases not matched to a gene: 9. Germline CDR1 LGHNA, CDR2 YNFKEQ. The CDR3 DNA reads TGTGCCAGCAGCCCGAGGGGGCAGAAGGGCACTGAAGCTTTCTTT. Protein product: CASSPRGQKGTEAFF.

For the CDR3, the DNA is TGCGCCAGCTCAGTAGCGGGATCCACCGAGCAGTACTTC. Amino acids: CASSVAGSTEQYF. The V gene is TRBV5-1, the J gene TRBJ2-7; TRBD2 matches at 8 bases. Germline V gives CDR1 SGHRS, CDR2 YFSETQ. The CDR3 is 13 residues long. The junction had 9 bases not matched to a gene; V was cut back by 7 bases and J by 6 bases.

V is TRBV5-1 and J is TRBJ2-1, with 11 bases matching TRBD2. With 4 bases clipped from V and 7 bases from J, the junction kept 10 bases outside the gene matches. Germline CDR1 SGHRS, CDR2 YFSETQ. CDR3 length: 16 residues. The CDR3 DNA reads as TGCGCCAGCAGCCGTTCCGGGACTAGCGGAGGGAATGAGCAGTTCTTC. Protein product: CASSRSGTSGGNEQFF. Complete variable domain (other parts from reference TRBV5-1 and TRBJ2-1): KAGVTQTPRYLIKTRGQQVTLSCSPISGHRSVSWYQQTPGQGLQFLFEYFSETQRNKGNFPGRFSGRQFSNSRSEMNVSTLELGDSALYLCASSRSGTSGGNEQFFGPGTRLTVL.

V is TRBV7-9 and J is TRBJ1-1; a possible D gene is TRBD1 (5 bases). V dropped 6 bases and J dropped 0 bases, with 14 bases sitting between them. Germline V gives CDR1 SEHNR, CDR2 FQNEAQ (reference sequence). This CDR3 is 15 amino acids long. CDR3 in amino acids: CASRENKGMNTEAFF. The DNA of the CDR3 is TGTGCCAGCAGAGAGAATAAGGGGATGAACACTGAAGCTTTCTTT.

CDR3 in DNA: TGTGCCATCAGGAGACCCGGCACAGATACGCAGTATTTT. Translating it yields CAIRRPGTDTQYF. The chain couples TRBV10-3 to TRBJ2-3; D remains unclear. V lost 6 bases, J lost 1 base, and 8 bases lay in between. CDR3 length: 13 residues. Germline V CDR1 and CDR2: ENHRY, SYGVKD.

This chain connects TRBV19 to TRBJ2-5, with D possibly being TRBD1 or TRBD2 (7 bases each). Trimming took 4 bases from V and 2 from J, leaving 17 bases between them. Germline-derived CDR1 and CDR2 are LNHDA and SQIVND (reference sequence). The length of the CDR3 is 16 residues. The CDR3 DNA reads as TGTGCCAGTAGTAAGGGGGCTAGCGGAGGGCAAGAGACCCAGTACTTC. Residues: CASSKGASGGQETQYF.

This clone was seen just once. CDR3 sequence (DNA): TGTGCCAGCAAGGGTGAAGAGAAGGGGTTCACAGATACGCAGTATTTT. It specifies CASKGEEKGFTDTQYF. The chain employs TRBV6-7 and TRBJ2-3; weak D call: TRBD1 (5 bases). TRBV6-7 is labeled an ORF, and its function is uncertain. CDR3 size: 16 residues. The V and J ends lost 7 bases and 2 bases respectively, with 19 bases between them.

Remarks on this clone: With a far larger clone one base away, a read error is the likely cause. This sequence joins TRBV4-1 and TRBJ2-3; D possibly corresponds to TRBD1 (5 bases). The CDR3 length is 18 residues. The germline V gene has CDR1 MGHRA and CDR2 YSYEKL. The CDR3 spells CASSQDVPGPTGVDTRYF. CDR3 nucleotide sequence: TGCGCCAGCAGCCAAGATGTACCAGGGCCAACTGGGGTAGATACGCGGTATTTT.

The genes are TRBV28 and TRBJ1-5, with D hard to call. Germline CDR1 MDHEN, CDR2 SYDVKM. Deletions cut 6 bases from V and 0 bases from J, with 12 bases between. The CDR3 consists of 15 residues. In DNA, the CDR3 is TGTGCCAGCAGCGGCGTAGGGTATAGCAATCAGCCCCAGCATTTT. Its protein product is CASSGVGYSNQPQHF.

V usage is TRBV5-1 and J usage is TRBJ2-3, with no clear D. The CDR3 runs 12 residues. Germline loops: CDR1 SGHRS, CDR2 YFSETQ. The ends were cut back, 7 bases at V and 0 bases at J, with 6 bases in the middle. The CDR3: CASRQSTDTQYF. The CDR3 coding sequence is TGCGCCAGCCGCCAGAGCACAGATACGCAGTATTTT.

This clone showed up just once. The chain uses TRBV27 and TRBJ2-2; D tentatively reads TRBD1 or TRBD2 (5 bases each). V dropped 5 bases and J dropped 3 bases, with 16 bases sitting between them. Germline values: CDR1 MNHEY, CDR2 SMNVEV (reference sequence). The CDR3 runs 16 residues. Here the CDR3 DNA reads TGTGCCAGCAGTAAGCCCCGGGGCGGATACACCGGGGAGCTGTTTTTT. Its protein is CASSKPRGGYTGELFF.

This chain links TRBV28 with TRBJ1-5, with 9 bases matching TRBD1. Germline V gene data show CDR1 as MDHEN and CDR2 as SYDVKM. The ends lost 4 bases at V and 6 bases at J; junction bases unmatched: 4. The length of the CDR3 is 14 residues. The CDR3 nucleotides are TGTGCCAGCAGTTCTGACAGGGGGATTCAGCCCCAGCATTTT. As protein: CASSSDRGIQPQHF.

Notes on this clone: It is likely a read error: a sequence one base away is far more abundant. The chain couples TRBV2 to TRBJ1-1; no firm D call. This CDR3 comprises 14 residues. Germline V lookup: CDR1 SNHLY, CDR2 FYNNEI. Between the trimmed V and J ends, which lost 2 bases and 7 bases, there was a span of 14 bases. DNA of the CDR3: TGTGCCAGCAGTGAAAGTAGGGATTTAGTTGAAGCTTTCTTT. Residues: CASSESRDLVEAFF.

For this clone: Distinct nucleotide sequences in the sample also encode this CDR3. The chain has TRBV5-1 and TRBJ2-7; no clear D. The V gene's germline CDR1 is SGHRS and CDR2 YFSETQ. This CDR3 has 12 residues. The V gene lost 1 base and the J gene lost 3 bases, with 5 bases spanning the gap. DNA of the CDR3: TGCGCCAGCAGCTTGAGCAGCTACGAGCAGTACTTC. It specifies CASSLSSYEQYF. Filled out from reference TRBV5-1 and TRBJ2-7, the complete variable domain reads KAGVTQTPRYLIKTRGQQVTLSCSPISGHRSVSWYQQTPGQGLQFLFEYFSETQRNKGNFPGRFSGRQFSNSRSEMNVSTLELGDSALYLCASSLSSYEQYFGPGTRLTVT.